This entry describes one T cell receptor beta chain. These data are taken from a study of control samples from healthy donors and cancer patients. This CDR3 contains 16 residues. Germline V gene data show CDR1 as SGHDT and CDR2 as YYEEEE. V was trimmed by 1 base and J by 6 bases, leaving 19 bases between them. Using immunoSEQ multiplex PCR, the repertoire was profiled, and TCRdb retains in-frame clones only, with some absent. The table lists 150,000 or so clones, about 86% of them singletons. This sequence originates from a man in his late teens or twenties in good health. Sequencing was done on a sample of blood. The chain carries TRBV5-6 and TRBJ1-2; TRBD1 is a possible D gene (6 bases). The CDR3 loop reads CASSLNGGLLNNGYTF. For the CDR3, the DNA is TGTGCCAGCAGCTTGAATGGGGGGCTCTTGAACAATGGCTACACCTTC.